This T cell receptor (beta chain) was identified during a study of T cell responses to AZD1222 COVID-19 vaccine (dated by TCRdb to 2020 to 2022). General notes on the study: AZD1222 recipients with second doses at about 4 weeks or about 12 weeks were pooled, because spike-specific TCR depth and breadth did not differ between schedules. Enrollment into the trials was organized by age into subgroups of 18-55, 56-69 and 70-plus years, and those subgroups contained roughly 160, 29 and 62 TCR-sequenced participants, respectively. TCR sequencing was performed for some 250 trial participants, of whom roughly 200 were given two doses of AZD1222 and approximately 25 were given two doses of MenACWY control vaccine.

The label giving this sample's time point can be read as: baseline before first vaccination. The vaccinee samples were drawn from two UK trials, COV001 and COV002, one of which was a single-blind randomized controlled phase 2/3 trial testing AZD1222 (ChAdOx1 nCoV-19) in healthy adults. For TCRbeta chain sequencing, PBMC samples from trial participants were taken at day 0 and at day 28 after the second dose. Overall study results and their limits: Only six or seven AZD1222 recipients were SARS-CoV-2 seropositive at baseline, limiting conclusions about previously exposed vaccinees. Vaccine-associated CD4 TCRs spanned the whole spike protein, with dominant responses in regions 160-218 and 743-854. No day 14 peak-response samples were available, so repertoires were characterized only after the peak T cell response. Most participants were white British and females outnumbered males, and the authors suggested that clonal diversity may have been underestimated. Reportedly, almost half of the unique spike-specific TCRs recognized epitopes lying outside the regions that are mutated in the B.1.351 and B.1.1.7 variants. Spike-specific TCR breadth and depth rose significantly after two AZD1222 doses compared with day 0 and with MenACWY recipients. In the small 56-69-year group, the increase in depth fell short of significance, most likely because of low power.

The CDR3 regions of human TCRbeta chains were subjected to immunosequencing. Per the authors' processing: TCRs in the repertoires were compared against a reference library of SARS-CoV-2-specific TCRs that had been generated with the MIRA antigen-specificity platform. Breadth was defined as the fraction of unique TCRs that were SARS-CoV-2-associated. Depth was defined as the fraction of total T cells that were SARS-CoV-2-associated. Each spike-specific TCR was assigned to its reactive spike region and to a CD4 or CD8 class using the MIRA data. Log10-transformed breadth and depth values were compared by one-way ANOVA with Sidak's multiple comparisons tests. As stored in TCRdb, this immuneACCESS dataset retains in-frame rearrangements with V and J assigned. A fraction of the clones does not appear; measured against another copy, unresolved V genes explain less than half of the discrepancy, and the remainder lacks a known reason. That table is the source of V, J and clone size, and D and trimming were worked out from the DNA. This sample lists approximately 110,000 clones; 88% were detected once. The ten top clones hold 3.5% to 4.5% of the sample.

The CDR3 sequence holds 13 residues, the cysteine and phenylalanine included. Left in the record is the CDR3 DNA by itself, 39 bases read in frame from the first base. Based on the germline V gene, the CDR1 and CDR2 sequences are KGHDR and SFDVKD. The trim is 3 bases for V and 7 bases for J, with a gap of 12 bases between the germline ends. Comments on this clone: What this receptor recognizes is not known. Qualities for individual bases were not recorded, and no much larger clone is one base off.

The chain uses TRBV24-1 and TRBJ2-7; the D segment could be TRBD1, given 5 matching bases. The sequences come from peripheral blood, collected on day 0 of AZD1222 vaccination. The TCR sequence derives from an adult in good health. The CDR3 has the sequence CATSDAGSREQYF. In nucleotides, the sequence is TGTGCCACCAGTGATGCAGGGTCTAGGGAGCAGTACTTC.